This T cell receptor (beta chain) came from a study of blood T cell repertoires in COVID-19. The CDR3 extends over 17 amino acids. V gave up 4 bases and J gave up 0 bases; unmatched junction bases: 10. Per the germline V gene, CDR1 is SGHRS and CDR2 is YFSETQ. Data came from immunoSEQ multiplex PCR; TCRdb stores just in-frame clones and leaves some out. The sample carries 350,000 to 450,000 clones, over 75% recorded once. Specimen: PBMCs or T cells enriched from blood (not recorded which). The chain combines TRBV5-1 with TRBJ1-3; 7 bases are a match to TRBD1. The clonotype originates from a woman in her late teens or twenties who had been exposed to COVID-19. CDR3 sequence (DNA): TGCGCCAGCAGCGTCTCCGGGACAGTCGACTCTGGAAACACCATATATTTT. Protein sequence: CASSVSGTVDSGNTIYF.